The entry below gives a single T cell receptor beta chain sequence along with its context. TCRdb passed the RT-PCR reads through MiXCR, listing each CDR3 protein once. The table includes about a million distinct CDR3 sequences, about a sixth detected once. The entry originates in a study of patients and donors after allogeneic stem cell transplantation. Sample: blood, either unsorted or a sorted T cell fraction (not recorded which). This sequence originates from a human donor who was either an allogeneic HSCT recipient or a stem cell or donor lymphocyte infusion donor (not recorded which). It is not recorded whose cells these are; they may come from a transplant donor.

This CDR3 reads CASRERPGQGQETQYF. CDR3 bases: TGTGCCAGCAGGGAGCGCCCGGGACAGGGTCAAGAGACCCAGTACTTC. The rearrangement joins TRBV2 to TRBJ2-5, with TRBD1 matching over 9 bases. This CDR3 has 16 amino acids. After removal of 6 bases from V and 2 bases from J, the junction contained 10 bases not matched to a gene. Germline lookup yields CDR1 SNHLY and CDR2 FYNNEI.